This TCR beta chain came from a study of blood T cell repertoires in COVID-19. About the research overall: Material from acute and convalescent COVID-19 was sourced from the United States, Italy and Spain. PBMCs, B-cell-depleted T cells, or T cells were the source of the cDNA or gDNA that made up the material.

In the original analysis: From reference gene primer amplification, estimates of nucleated cell counts were derived. Sequencing was performed with immunoSEQ multiplex PCR; in TCRdb, only in-frame clones are kept and a portion is missing. V, J and clone size are taken as reported in that table, and D and trimming were inferred from the DNA itself. Among over 85,000 clones listed, approximately 89% were seen once. V was pared by 4 bases and J by 2 bases, with 16 bases between. The germline CDR1 and CDR2 sequences are SGHRS and YFSETQ. The CDR3 is 15 amino acids. The material sequenced was peripheral blood. The J gene is TRBJ2-7, the V gene TRBV5-1; a possible D gene is TRBD1 (5 bases). This clonotype originated in a human donor with acute or convalescent COVID-19. The donor label of this sample is uncertain. The CDR3 DNA reads as TGCGCCAGCAGCCCACAGTGGGCAGGGACCTACGAGCAGTACTTC. Protein sequence: CASSPQWAGTYEQYF. Based on the CDR3 plus reference TRBV5-1 and TRBJ2-7, the full variable domain is KAGVTQTPRYLIKTRGQQVTLSCSPISGHRSVSWYQQTPGQGLQFLFEYFSETQRNKGNFPGRFSGRQFSNSRSEMNVSTLELGDSALYLCASSPQWAGTYEQYFGPGTRLTVT.